This T cell receptor beta chain was sequenced in a study of T cell changes during pregnancy in multiple sclerosis. Measured with immunoSEQ multiplex PCR; TCRdb has only the in-frame clones, and not every one. The repertoire includes approximately 120,000 clones, 90% to 98% of them detected once, and 0.44% sits in the top ten. The origin of this receptor is a female donor with multiple sclerosis, enrolled in a pregnancy study. Sequenced material: peripheral blood, taken after pregnancy.

The CDR3 DNA follows: TGCGCCAGCAGCTTAGACTCAACTAGCACAGATACGCAGTATTTT. It encodes CASSLDSTSTDTQYF. V gene TRBV5-1 combines with J gene TRBJ2-3; D uncertain. The V and J ends lost 2 bases and 0 bases respectively, with 10 bases between them. The CDR3 is 15 residues long. CDR1 is SGHRS, CDR2 YFSETQ, per germline.